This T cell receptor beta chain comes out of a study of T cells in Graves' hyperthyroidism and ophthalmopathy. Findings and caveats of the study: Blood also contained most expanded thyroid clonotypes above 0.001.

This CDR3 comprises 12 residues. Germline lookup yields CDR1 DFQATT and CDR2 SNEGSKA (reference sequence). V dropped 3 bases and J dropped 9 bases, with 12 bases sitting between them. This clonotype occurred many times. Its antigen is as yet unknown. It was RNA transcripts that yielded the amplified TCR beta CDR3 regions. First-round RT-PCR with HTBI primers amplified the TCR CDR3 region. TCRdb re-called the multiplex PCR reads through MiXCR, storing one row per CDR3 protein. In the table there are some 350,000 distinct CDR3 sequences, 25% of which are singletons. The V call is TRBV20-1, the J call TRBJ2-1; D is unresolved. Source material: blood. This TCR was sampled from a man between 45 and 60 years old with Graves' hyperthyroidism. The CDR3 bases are TGCAGTGCTAGGTTTCAAGGCAGTGAGCAGTTCTTC. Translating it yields CSARFQGSEQFF.